These 27 T cell receptor beta chains originate from one sample sequenced in a study of blood T cell repertoires in COVID-19. Profiling relied on immunoSEQ multiplex PCR, and the TCRdb table lists in-frame clones only, not all of them. This table has 150,000 to 200,000 clones, 80% to 90% appearing once. The specimen was peripheral blood. The receptors originated from a man between 65 and 85 years old with active or convalescent COVID-19.

This clone was counted a single time. This chain joins TRBV3-1 (or the pseudogene TRBV3-2) and TRBJ2-1, with TRBD2 matching 9 bases. After removal of 4 bases from V and 7 bases from J, the junction contained 11 bases not matched to a gene. This CDR3 has 16 amino acids. The germline CDR1 and CDR2 sequences are LGHDT and YNNKEL (reference sequence). CDR3 coding DNA: TGTGCCAGCAGCCCCCATGGCGGGAGGGCGGAGAATGAGCAGTTCTTC. Protein: CASSPHGGRAENEQFF.

The genes are TRBV30 and TRBJ1-2; possible D gene TRBD1, 5 bases. In germline, CDR1 is GTSNPN, CDR2 SVGIG (reference sequence). The V end was cut by 2 bases, the J end by 4 bases, with 11 bases between. The CDR3 is 13 residues long. CDR3: CAWSPSGGYGYTF. CDR3 nucleotides: TGTGCCTGGAGTCCCTCCGGGGGCTATGGCTACACCTTC.

The chain couples TRBV28 to TRBJ2-6, with D possibly matching TRBD1 (6 bases). This CDR3 spans 16 amino acids. The germline V gene encodes CDR1 MDHEN and CDR2 SYDVKM. V gave up 4 bases and J gave up 4 bases, with 14 bases separating them. CDR3 sequence reads: CASSYSPGGGANVLTF. For the CDR3, the DNA is TGTGCCAGCAGTTACTCCCCTGGGGGCGGGGCCAACGTCCTGACTTTC.

The chain joins TRBV7-6 to TRBJ1-2; 10 nucleotides match TRBD1. Germline V gene sequence: CDR1 SGHVS, CDR2 FNYEAQ. Germline trimming cut 4 bases from V and 4 bases from J; bases unmatched to any gene: 9. The CDR3 is 16 residues long. The CDR3 sequence is CASSWARDRGFYGYTF. The CDR3 DNA sequence: TGTGCCAGCAGCTGGGCCCGGGACAGGGGTTTCTATGGCTACACCTTC.

A few counts support this clone. The J gene is TRBJ2-7, the V gene TRBV28, with 7 bases that match TRBD1. CDR1 MDHEN and CDR2 SYDVKM come from the germline V gene. V trimming: 5 bases; J trimming: 5 bases; junction bases outside the gene matches: 9. This CDR3 has 14 residues. The CDR3 DNA reads TGTGCCAGCAGTCCACGGGACAGAACCCACGAGCAGTACTTC. Encoded protein: CASSPRDRTHEQYF. The full variable domain, rest sourced from reference TRBV28 and TRBJ2-7, is DVKVTQSSRYLVKRTGEKVFLECVQDMDHENMFWYRQDPGLGLRLIYFSYDVKMKEKGDIPEGYSVSREKKERFSLILESASTNQTSMYLCASSPRDRTHEQYFGPGTRLTVT.

The V and J genes are TRBV6-1 and TRBJ1-2, with TRBD1 identical over 9 bases. The CDR3 runs 16 residues. The junction had 5 bases not matched to a gene; V was cut back by 3 bases and J by 0 bases. In germline, CDR1 is MNHNS, CDR2 SASEGT. The CDR3, as DNA: TGTGCCAGCAGTGATTGGGACAGGGTAGCTAACTATGGCTACACCTTC. This gives the protein CASSDWDRVANYGYTF.

The genes are TRBV5-4 and TRBJ2-3, with D perhaps TRBD2 (6 bases). V lost 5 bases, J lost 6 bases, and 16 bases lay in between. The CDR3 has 14 residues. The germline CDR1 and CDR2 sequences are SGHNT and YYREEE (reference sequence). The CDR3 DNA sequence: TGTGCCAGCAGGGACGGGACTCTTGGGGATACGCAGTATTTT. Translation: CASRDGTLGDTQYF.

This chain links TRBV2 with TRBJ2-3; 7 bases map to TRBD1. This CDR3 has 15 amino acids. Looked up from germline, CDR1 is SNHLY and CDR2 is FYNNEI. V dropped 2 bases and J dropped 1; count of bases not matched to a gene: 3. In DNA, the CDR3 is TGTGCCAGCAGTGAATACGGACAGGGCACAGATACGCAGTATTTT. Translated: CASSEYGQGTDTQYF.

J is TRBJ1-2 and V is TRBV5-8; TRBD1 agrees at 9 bases. This CDR3 contains 15 residues. V shed 3 bases and J 1 base; nucleotides not matched to a gene: 4. The germline V gene encodes CDR1 SGHTS and CDR2 YDEGEE. CDR3: CASSSRTGDNYGYTF. DNA of the CDR3: TGTGCCAGCAGCTCCAGGACAGGGGATAACTATGGCTACACCTTC.

The chain combines TRBV5-1 with TRBJ2-7; no clear D. The CDR3 spans 16 residues. CDR1 and CDR2 (germline): SGHRS, YFSETQ. The V end was cut by 0 bases, the J end by 0 bases, with 13 bases between. The CDR3 nucleotides read TGCGCCAGCAGCTTGGAACAGCCAGCCGTCTCCTACGAGCAGTACTTC. Its translation is CASSLEQPAVSYEQYF.

This chain uses TRBV7-2 with TRBJ1-1; D is perhaps TRBD1 (6 bases). The CDR3 is 13 amino acids. Per germline, CDR1 SGHTA and CDR2 FQGNSA. Trimming pared 5 bases from V and 5 bases from J, leaving 12 bases between. CDR3 nucleotides: TGTGCCAGCAGCACCCGAACAGGGACTGAAGCTTTCTTT. It encodes CASSTRTGTEAFF.

The chain carries TRBV5-1 and TRBJ1-6, with a weak D call TRBD1 (6 bases). The CDR3 has 12 residues. The V end lost 0 bases, the J end lost 11 bases, and 6 bases lay between the germline ends. Germline V lookup: CDR1 SGHRS, CDR2 YFSETQ. The CDR3 is CASSLAGAPLHF. DNA for the CDR3: TGCGCCAGCAGCTTGGCAGGGGCACCCCTCCACTTT. The complete variable domain, with remaining parts taken from reference TRBV5-1 and TRBJ1-6, reads KAGVTQTPRYLIKTRGQQVTLSCSPISGHRSVSWYQQTPGQGLQFLFEYFSETQRNKGNFPGRFSGRQFSNSRSEMNVSTLELGDSALYLCASSLAGAPLHFGNGTRLTVT.

This chain joins TRBV14 and TRBJ1-1; 9 nucleotides agree with TRBD1. With V trimmed by 1 base and J by 3 bases, 6 bases remained unmatched. The CDR3 is 16 residues long. Germline assignment: CDR1 SGHDN and CDR2 FVKESK. The CDR3: CASSQGWGQGYTEAFF. The CDR3 bases are TGTGCCAGCAGCCAAGGGTGGGGACAGGGCTACACTGAAGCTTTCTTT.

This rearrangement joins TRBV10-2 to TRBJ2-7; TRBD1 matches 7 bases. Germline CDR1 WSHSY, CDR2 SAAADI. The length of the CDR3 is 14 residues. The V gene end was trimmed by 2 bases and the J gene end by 2 bases; junction bases not matched to a gene: 3. CDR3 residues: CASSEPTGAYEQYF. The CDR3 bases are TGCGCCAGCAGTGAGCCAACAGGGGCCTACGAGCAGTACTTC.

The J gene is TRBJ1-5, the V gene TRBV18; the match to TRBD1 covers 9 bases. J gave up 2 bases and V 2 bases, and 1 base lay outside the gene matches. Germline V CDR1 and CDR2: KGHSH, LQKENI. The length of the CDR3 is 15 residues. Here the CDR3 DNA reads TGTGCCAGCTCACCAGGGACAGGGCGCAATCAGCCCCAGCATTTT. Its protein product is CASSPGTGRNQPQHF.

This chain connects TRBV5-5 to TRBJ2-2, with 9 positions matching TRBD2. The V gene's germline CDR1 is SGHKS and CDR2 YYEKEE (reference sequence). J gave up 6 bases and V 1 base, and 7 bases lay outside the gene matches. This CDR3 contains 16 residues. The CDR3 nucleotides are TGTGCCAGCAGCTTGTGGGCGGGAGGGCCGTCCGGGGAGCTGTTTTTT. This codes for CASSLWAGGPSGELFF.

The chain recombines TRBV6-5 with TRBJ1-2; 7 bases are a match to TRBD1. The V and J ends lost 2 bases and 6 bases, in that order; junction bases with no gene match: 9. The CDR3 spans 15 residues. In germline, CDR1 is MNHEY, CDR2 SVGAGI. The CDR3 region has the DNA TGTGCCAGCAGTTACCAGGGCAGGGGGAAGGATGGCTACACCTTC. Translated, it gives CASSYQGRGKDGYTF.

V is TRBV3-1 (or the pseudogene TRBV3-2) and J is TRBJ1-1; D not certain. Germline V lookup: CDR1 LGHDT, CDR2 YNNKEL (reference sequence). This CDR3 region has 12 residues. The germline V and J ends were trimmed by 5 bases and 5 bases, with 9 bases remaining between them. The CDR3, as DNA: TGTGCCAGCAGCAGAGTTGGTACTGAAGCTTTCTTT. The encoded protein is CASSRVGTEAFF.

The rearrangement joins TRBV2 to TRBJ1-2, with 8 bases matching TRBD1. Germline lookup yields CDR1 SNHLY and CDR2 FYNNEI. This CDR3 region has 13 residues. The trim removed 6 bases at V and 2 bases at J, leaving 2 bases unmatched. CDR3 sequence (DNA): TGTGCCAGCAGGGGGGACAGGAACTATGGCTACACCTTC. Amino acids: CASRGDRNYGYTF.

The rearrangement links TRBV10-2 to TRBJ2-7; 8 nucleotides match TRBD1. The germline gives CDR1 WSHSY, CDR2 SAAADI. The CDR3 loop spans 13 amino acids. V was clipped by 7 bases and J by 3 bases; unmatched bases: 5. CDR3 in DNA: TGCGCCAGCAAGGGACAGGCTAACTACGAGCAGTACTTC. It translates to CASKGQANYEQYF.

The chain is built from TRBV7-2 and TRBJ1-6; 8 bases line up with TRBD1. Unmatched junction bases numbered 6, after V lost 0 bases and J lost 2 bases. CDR3 length: 18 residues. Germline V lookup: CDR1 SGHTA, CDR2 FQGNSA. Here the CDR3 DNA reads TGTGCCAGCAGCTTAGCCCGGACAGGGTGGACCTATAATTCACCCCTCCACTTT. The encoded protein is CASSLARTGWTYNSPLHF.

The rearrangement joins TRBV28 to TRBJ1-1; possibly TRBD1 for D (5 bases). The germline gives CDR1 MDHEN, CDR2 SYDVKM. V shed 5 bases and J shed 2 bases, with 15 bases lying between them. The CDR3 is 15 amino acids. The CDR3 protein is CASSAHRTLNTEAFF. CDR3 nucleotides: TGTGCCAGCAGTGCCCACAGGACATTAAACACTGAAGCTTTCTTT.

This chain uses TRBV6-5 with TRBJ1-1; possible D gene TRBD1, 5 bases. There are 14 residues in the CDR3. V was trimmed by 8 bases and J by 2 bases, leaving 15 bases between them. In germline, CDR1 is MNHEY, CDR2 SVGAGI. DNA of the CDR3: TGTGCCAGCGGATCGGGTAGGGGTAACACTGAAGCTTTCTTT. Translation: CASGSGRGNTEAFF.

The chain combines TRBV7-2 with TRBJ1-2; D is unclear. Trimming stripped 5 bases from V and 7 bases from J, with 14 bases between. Germline values: CDR1 SGHTA, CDR2 FQGNSA. There are 13 residues in the CDR3. In DNA, the CDR3 is TGTGCCAGCAGCCCCAAAAGTGGCTTTGGCTACACCTTC. It yields the protein CASSPKSGFGYTF.

The chain combines TRBV6-1 with TRBJ1-2, with D unresolved. V was cut by 1 base and J by 5 bases, with 14 bases left in between. Germline CDR1 MNHNS, CDR2 SASEGT. The CDR3 runs to 15 residues. The CDR3 is CASSEGFAGTYGYTF. The CDR3 DNA is TGTGCCAGCAGTGAAGGATTCGCAGGCACGTATGGCTACACCTTC.

V is TRBV29-1 and J is TRBJ1-4; 8 bases are a match to TRBD1. There are 12 residues in the CDR3. J lost 7 bases, V lost 7 bases, and 5 bases had no gene match. The V gene's germline CDR1 is SQVTM and CDR2 ANQGSEA. CDR3 sequence (DNA): TGCAGCGGGCAGGGGGCAGGTGAAAAACTGTTTTTT. It translates to CSGQGAGEKLFF. Full variable domain (missing parts from reference TRBV29-1 and TRBJ1-4): SAVISQKPSRDICQRGTSLTIQCQVDSQVTMMFWYRQQPGQSLTLIATANQGSEATYESGFVIDKFPISRPNLTFSTLTVSNMSPEDSSIYLCSGQGAGEKLFFGSGTQLSVL.

In its sample, this clone was seen a few times. The CDR3: CASSTPGWTNYGYTF. DNA of the CDR3: TGTGCCAGTAGCACCCCCGGTTGGACAAACTATGGCTACACCTTC. The V gene is TRBV19, the J gene TRBJ1-2; D might be TRBD1 (5 bases). The V end was cut by 6 bases, the J end by 2 bases, with 16 bases between. The CDR3 runs to 15 residues. Germline CDR1 reads LNHDA; CDR2 reads SQIVND (reference sequence).